This T cell receptor (beta chain) emerged from a study of blood T cell repertoires in COVID-19. Across the whole study: Collection of acute and convalescent COVID-19 samples took place in the United States, Italy and Spain.

V gave up 6 bases and J gave up 2 bases; unmatched junction bases: 3. The CDR3 is made up of 13 amino acids. Looked up from germline, CDR1 is SGHNT and CDR2 is YYREEE (reference sequence). Under the authors' procedure: Reference gene primer amplification in the assay estimated nucleated cell counts. Measured with immunoSEQ multiplex PCR; TCRdb has only the in-frame clones, and not every one. The D gene and trimming were derived from the DNA, and the V and J assignments and clone size from that table. Among 200,000 to 300,000 clones listed, about 90% were seen once. The specimen was peripheral blood. J is TRBJ1-2 and V is TRBV5-4; 8 bases line up with TRBD1. This receptor was identified in a woman in her thirties or forties with acute or convalescent COVID-19. CDR3 in DNA: TGTGCCAGCACCCGGACAGGGAACTATGGCTACACCTTC. This encodes CASTRTGNYGYTF.